Reported below is one T cell receptor (beta chain). This entry comes from a study of blood T cell repertoires in COVID-19. Study-wide context: The analysed material was cDNA or gDNA that came from T cells, B-cell-depleted T cells, or PBMCs.

The CDR3 sequence is 15 residues long. Trimming took off 3 bases at V and 1 base at J, with 9 bases between the two ends. The germline gives CDR1 SGHVS, CDR2 FQNEAQ. TCRdb's table, derived via immunoSEQ multiplex PCR, lists solely in-frame clones and lacks some. This table has roughly 29,000 clones, approximately 93% appearing once. This rearrangement joins TRBV7-8 to TRBJ2-2, with a tentative D call TRBD2 (6 bases). The sample consisted of peripheral blood. This clonotype was obtained from a woman between 65 and 79 years old with COVID-19, enrolled during active disease. The CDR3, as DNA: TGTGCCAGCAGCTTGAGACTAGGGAACACCGGGGAGCTGTTTTTT. It is translated as CASSLRLGNTGELFF.